This T cell receptor beta chain is drawn from a study of circulating and synovial CD4+ cells in juvenile arthritis. V was clipped by 10 bases and J by 2 bases; unmatched bases: 6. Germline CDR1 is MDHEN and CDR2 is SYDVKM. The CDR3 sequence is 14 residues long. The table lists this clone with a few counts. The assay was immunoSEQ multiplex PCR, and TCRdb's table has in-frame clones only and misses some. The sample yields around 3,000 clones, approximately 81% seen once. The sequenced material came from CD4+ T cells from synovial fluid. This TCR derives from a human donor with juvenile idiopathic arthritis. The chain employs TRBV28 and TRBJ1-5, with 9 bases aligning to TRBD1. The CDR3 bases are TGTGCCACCAAACAGGGGGCCGGCAATCAGCCCCAGCATTTT. The encoded protein is CATKQGAGNQPQHF.